The 20 T cell receptor beta chains below were found in one sample sequenced in a study of identical twins. TCRdb re-analysed the 5' RACE reads in MiXCR, keeping a single row per CDR3 protein. Of roughly 250,000 distinct CDR3 sequences in the sample, 7% to 8.5% were seen once. The data also belong to a second study, concerning yellow fever vaccine responses in identical twins.

Input material: CD8+ T cells sorted from blood. The receptors were gathered from a woman between 18 and 29 years old in good health.

The chain joins TRBV6-1 to TRBJ1-1, with D perhaps matching TRBD1 (5 bases). The CDR3 spans 14 residues. The germline V gene encodes CDR1 MNHNS and CDR2 SASEGT. With 6 bases removed from V and 1 base from J, the gap between germline ends came to 12 bases. The CDR3 reads CASRGDLPNTEAFF. CDR3 bases: TGTGCCAGCAGGGGGGACCTGCCGAACACTGAAGCTTTCTTT.

CDR3 in amino acids: CAISERLSPGANVLTF. CDR3 bases: TGTGCCATCAGTGAGAGACTGAGCCCCGGGGCCAACGTCCTGACTTTC. The chain links TRBV10-3 to TRBJ2-6; D remains unclear. V was cut by 2 bases and J by 4 bases, with 12 bases left in between. The CDR3 has 16 amino acids. Germline CDR1 is ENHRY and CDR2 is SYGVKD.

The V gene is TRBV29-1, the J gene TRBJ2-7; either TRBD1 or TRBD2 may fit D (5 bases each). The CDR3 sequence is 13 residues long. Germline CDR1 SQVTM, CDR2 ANQGSEA. The V gene lost 4 bases and the J gene lost 3 bases, with 13 bases spanning the gap. The CDR3 sequence: CSVVWGSIYEQYF. CDR3 nucleotide sequence: TGCAGCGTTGTATGGGGGTCGATCTACGAGCAGTACTTC.

In this sample, this clonotype turned up many times. The V call is TRBV4-1, the J call TRBJ2-7; D unresolved. This CDR3 is 12 amino acids long. The germline gives CDR1 MGHRA, CDR2 YSYEKL. Trimming took off 2 bases at V and 3 bases at J, with 5 bases between the two ends. The CDR3 sequence is CASSQPNYEQYF. DNA for the CDR3: TGCGCCAGCAGCCAACCCAACTACGAGCAGTACTTC.

This clonotype was recorded many times. V gene TRBV5-1 combines with J gene TRBJ2-7; maybe TRBD2 (5 bases). The germline CDR1 and CDR2 sequences are SGHRS and YFSETQ. The CDR3 extends over 14 amino acids. Trimming shortened V by 0 bases and J by 3 bases, and 10 bases separated the two germline ends. CDR3: CASSLGGFLYEQYV. For the CDR3, the DNA is TGCGCCAGCAGCTTGGGAGGGTTCCTCTACGAGCAGTACGTC.

This clonotype has at least ten counts. J is TRBJ2-3 and V is TRBV13; possibly TRBD1 for D (6 bases). There are 14 residues in the CDR3. V was shortened by 5 bases and J by 2 bases, with 11 bases between the two germline ends. Per the germline V gene, CDR1 is PRHDT and CDR2 is FYEKMQ (reference sequence). The CDR3 protein is CASSLRQDTDTQYF. In DNA form, the CDR3 reads TGTGCCAGCAGCCTCCGACAGGACACAGATACGCAGTATTTT.

This clonotype was counted ten times or more. V is TRBV5-1 and J is TRBJ1-5, with 8 bases that match TRBD1. Trimming at V came to 0 bases and at J to 5 bases, leaving 1 base not matched to a gene. This CDR3 comprises 14 residues. Germline loops: CDR1 SGHRS, CDR2 YFSETQ. CDR3 sequence (DNA): TGCGCCAGCAGCTTGGCAGGGGGCGATCAGCCCCAGCATTTT. Translated: CASSLAGGDQPQHF.

This clonotype was seen repeatedly, ten times or more. The J gene is TRBJ1-6, the V gene TRBV5-1; 9 nucleotides line up with TRBD1. This CDR3 comprises 14 residues. V was clipped by 3 bases and J by 6 bases; unmatched bases: 1. Germline V lookup: CDR1 SGHRS, CDR2 YFSETQ. The CDR3 DNA reads TGCGCCAGCAGCTCGGGACAGGGTAATTCACCCCTCCACTTT. It encodes CASSSGQGNSPLHF.

A few counts support this clonotype. The chain uses TRBV9 and TRBJ2-5; D is tentatively TRBD1 or TRBD2 (5 bases each). The CDR3 contains 14 residues. In germline, CDR1 is SGDLS, CDR2 YYNGEE. The V and J ends lost 4 bases and 2 bases respectively, with 12 bases between them. CDR3 nucleotide sequence: TGTGCCAGCAGCCGCCGGGACCTACAAGAGACCCAGTACTTC. Encoded protein: CASSRRDLQETQYF. The full variable domain, rest sourced from reference TRBV9 and TRBJ2-5, is DSGVTQTPKHLITATGQRVTLRCSPRSGDLSVYWYQQSLDQGLQFLIQYYNGEERAKGNILERFSAQQFPDLHSELNLSSLELGDSALYFCASSRRDLQETQYFGPGTRLLVL.

This clonotype was seen repeatedly, ten times or more. The rearrangement uses TRBV12-3 or TRBV12-4 and TRBJ2-3; D not resolved. The CDR3 runs to 13 residues. V lost 3 bases to trimming and J lost 0 bases, with 4 bases between them. Here the CDR3 DNA reads TGTGCCAGCAGTTTGGGTAGCACAGATACGCAGTATTTT. This encodes CASSLGSTDTQYF.

The rearrangement joins TRBV6-5 to TRBJ1-2, with D possibly matching TRBD1 (6 bases). Trimming stripped 3 bases from V and 2 bases from J, with 13 bases between. This CDR3 has 15 amino acids. The germline gives CDR1 MNHEY, CDR2 SVGAGI. In nucleotides, the CDR3 is TGTGCCAGCAGTTATAGTAACAGGGCAAACTATGGCTACACCTTC. Protein: CASSYSNRANYGYTF.

The chain combines TRBV3-1 with TRBJ2-2, with TRBD1 matching 7 bases. The V segment lost 2 bases and the J segment 5 bases; nucleotides outside the gene matches: 2. The CDR3 has 14 amino acids. From germline, CDR1 is LGHDT and CDR2 YNNKEL (reference sequence). The CDR3 bases are TGTGCCAGCAGCCAACGCAGGGGGACCGGGGAGCTGTTTTTT. It specifies CASSQRRGTGELFF.

The chain has TRBV7-9 and TRBJ2-7; either TRBD1 or TRBD2 may supply D (5 bases each). The CDR3 contains 15 residues. CDR1 and CDR2 from the germline V gene are SEHNR and FQNEAQ (reference sequence). Trimming took off 5 bases at V and 5 bases at J, with 19 bases between the two ends. CDR3 protein: CASSHPEGPWDEQYF. CDR3 in DNA: TGTGCCAGCAGCCATCCAGAGGGGCCCTGGGACGAGCAGTACTTC.

This clonotype has more than one count but fewer than ten. The chain employs TRBV30 and TRBJ2-1; 13 positions match TRBD2. This CDR3 has 14 amino acids. Trimming at V came to 3 bases and at J to 5 bases, leaving 1 base not matched to a gene. CDR1 and CDR2 from the germline V gene are GTSNPN and SVGIG (reference sequence). CDR3 loop: CAWSGTSGNNEQFF. CDR3 DNA sequence: TGTGCCTGGAGCGGGACTAGCGGGAACAATGAGCAGTTCTTC.

This rearrangement joins TRBV20-1 to TRBJ2-7; 8 bases match TRBD2. CDR3 length: 14 amino acids. The germline V gene has CDR1 DFQATT and CDR2 SNEGSKA (reference sequence). V dropped 3 bases and J dropped 5; count of bases not matched to a gene: 9. The CDR3 DNA is TGCAGTGCTAGCCCCCCGGGAGGGCCTGACGAGCAGTACTTC. Its translation is CSASPPGGPDEQYF.

This clonotype was observed a handful of times. V and J are TRBV7-9 and TRBJ1-1; D remains unclear. In germline, CDR1 is SEHNR, CDR2 FQNEAQ (reference sequence). V lost 1 base to trimming and J lost 4 bases, with 13 bases between them. The CDR3 is 15 amino acids. The CDR3 region is CASSLEGGYGTEAFF. DNA for the CDR3: TGTGCCAGCAGCTTAGAAGGAGGGTATGGCACTGAAGCTTTCTTT.

This clonotype was detected many times. The chain uses TRBV29-1 and TRBJ2-1; D not certain. Germline V gene lookup returns CDR1 SQVTM and CDR2 ANQGSEA. The CDR3 runs to 10 residues. V lost 2 bases and J lost 4, with 0 bases in between. The CDR3 loop reads CSVEYNEQFF. CDR3 DNA: TGCAGCGTTGAATACAATGAGCAGTTCTTC.

Ten or more counts support this clonotype. This sequence joins TRBV12-3 or TRBV12-4 and TRBJ1-2; TRBD1 is a possible D gene (6 bases). This CDR3 comprises 15 residues. Trimming left V 3 bases short and J 2 bases short, with 13 bases between. The CDR3 spells CASSFGRGRNYGYTF. In DNA form, the CDR3 reads TGTGCCAGCAGTTTTGGCAGGGGTCGAAACTATGGCTACACCTTC.

This clonotype showed up many times. The rearrangement links TRBV5-1 to TRBJ2-5, with 10 bases that match TRBD2. This CDR3 has 15 amino acids. Germline V gives CDR1 SGHRS, CDR2 YFSETQ. V was pared by 4 bases and J by 2 bases, with 5 bases of the junction left unmatched. The CDR3 DNA sequence: TGCGCCAGCAGCACGGGACTAGCGATTCAAGAGACCCAGTACTTC. It encodes CASSTGLAIQETQYF.

This clonotype turned up a few times. The chain employs TRBV29-1 and TRBJ2-1; 8 bases match TRBD1. With V trimmed by 6 bases and J by 4 bases, 8 bases remained unmatched. There are 14 residues in the CDR3. Germline CDR1 is SQVTM and CDR2 is ANQGSEA. For the CDR3, the DNA is TGCAGCGTGGACAGGGCGAACTTGTACAATGAGCAGTTCTTC. It yields the protein CSVDRANLYNEQFF.